This entry features one TCR beta chain sequence. Its specificity is unknown. The data stem from a study of memory CD4+ T cells and cytomegalovirus serostatus. Study-level points and caveats: The CMV-associated TCR signature appears largely within the CD4+ memory repertoire. CMV serostatus prediction reached median AUC approximately 0.95, or 0.91 with US-trained model.

TCRdb keeps only in-frame clones here, not all; method: immunoSEQ multiplex PCR. The sample contains 40,000 to 45,000 clones, around 79% of which appear only once. Single viable CD3+CD4+CD8-CD45RO+ cells were sorted as the memory CD4+ T cells. Serostatus was set by detecting CMV pp150, pp28, p38, p52 IgG. Positive selection with CD4 microbeads enriched total CD4+ T cells. CDR3 length: 14 amino acids. Losses at the gene ends were 6 bases for V and 6 bases for J; bases not matched to a gene: 8. The V gene's germline CDR1 is MGHDK and CDR2 SYGVNS. J is TRBJ2-1 and V is TRBV25-1, with 7 bases matching TRBD1. Sequencing was done on a sample of memory CD4+ T cells from blood. The sequence was obtained from an adult in good health and CMV-seronegative. The CDR3 loop reads CASREPGGINEQFF. In DNA, the CDR3 is TGTGCCAGCAGAGAGCCAGGGGGAATCAATGAGCAGTTCTTC.